Listed below are T cell receptor beta chains from one sample, sequenced in a study of cytomegalovirus exposure and HLA in healthy donors. Profiled with immunoSEQ multiplex PCR; TCRdb holds only in-frame clones, not every one. The data hold around 300,000 clones, with just over 85% observed a single time. The specimen sequenced was PBMCs. These receptors all stem from a woman younger than 35 in good health and CMV-seronegative. Each CDR3 is given without its conserved first and last residue. The D gene is left open where the match is weak.

>TRBV7-6|.
ASSLTGSEKLF
>TRBV19|.
ASSTLQAYEQY
>TRBV30|.
ASHREGKLF
>TRBV6-1|TRBD1
ASSEGRGQGQETQY
>TRBV4-3|.
ASSQDRTGYGYT
>TRBV6-4|.
ASSEGSESYGYT
>TRBV2|.
ASSGQAYGYT
>TRBV5-1|.
ASSLAADGRSRTDTQY
>TRBV28|.
ASTYYYEQY
>TRBV27|TRBD2
ASSSGLAGDEQY
>TRBV29-1|TRBD1
SVRVLTGVFEQY
>TRBV6-6|.
ASRPPTSLYGYT
>TRBV6-6|.
ASNAGLGTDTQY
>TRBV4-1|.
ASSPTSGLPNTEAF
>TRBV5-1|TRBD2
ASSLGLAGGSSYEQY
>TRBV19|.
ASSTSGDEQY
>TRBV18|.
ASSPSGKTEAF
>TRBV7-8|.
ASTEERGRGNQPQH
>TRBV5-1|TRBD1
ASSLGQGETIY
>TRBV7-9|.
ASSLGEGNTIY
>TRBV18|TRBD1
ASSQPTGDGYT
>TRBV11-3|TRBD1
ASSFSRGPYNEQF
>TRBV6-5|.
ASSAALSDEQF
>TRBV27|TRBD1
ASSGDSSNYGYT
>TRBV4-1|TRBD2
ASSQDRQGLAGVEDNEQF
>TRBV6-5|TRBD1
ASRRGTGGNDEQF
>TRBV6-5|TRBD2
ASRTGGATDTQY
>TRBV6-5|.
ASSSRPQDQY
>TRBV5-1|TRBD1
ASSYGQEEDTQY
>TRBV5-6|.
ASSSGLGNTIY
>TRBV29-1|TRBD1
SVATGGANYGYT